This T cell receptor beta chain was found in a study of shared clonotypes between healthy human individuals. Sequencing was at deep level. Assay used: immunoSEQ multiplex PCR; TCRdb lists only in-frame clones, some missing. The sample contains about 1.5 million clones, 95% to 99% of which appear only once. The source material was naive CD4+ T cells sorted from blood. Subset in this sample: CD45RA+ positively selected. The receptor's source is a man younger than 40 in good health.

The CDR3 DNA sequence: TGTGCCAGCACCAAGACAGGGATGGGCTACACCTTC. Protein product: CASTKTGMGYTF. The chain uses TRBV6-5 and TRBJ1-2, with 7 bases that match TRBD1. V was clipped by 7 bases and J by 8 bases; unmatched bases: 7. Germline loops: CDR1 MNHEY, CDR2 SVGAGI. The CDR3 covers 12 residues.